This T cell receptor beta chain was captured in a study of blood T cell repertoires in COVID-19. Study at large: COVID-19 samples, acute and convalescent, were from the United States, Italy and Spain. The analysed material was cDNA or gDNA that came from T cells, B-cell-depleted T cells, or PBMCs.

J gave up 4 bases and V 4 bases, and 11 bases lay outside the gene matches. Germline V lookup: CDR1 SGHRS, CDR2 YFSETQ. CDR3 length: 15 residues. In the authors' workflow: How many nucleated cells were present was estimated from reference gene primer amplification. Produced via immunoSEQ multiplex PCR; TCRdb's table is partial and in-frame only. Clonal size and the V and J genes are those of that table, whereas D and trimming came from the DNA. The profile covers fewer than 110,000 clones, with 85% appearing a single time and about 1.8% taken by the ten largest. This receptor was taken from a woman in her seventies with active or convalescent COVID-19. Sequenced: peripheral blood. The chain couples TRBV5-1 to TRBJ2-7, with 7 positions matching TRBD2. The CDR3 DNA reads as TGCGCCAGCAGCCGTTGGGGCGGGAGTGAATACGAGCAGTACTTC. Its translation is CASSRWGGSEYEQYF.